What follows describes a single T cell receptor beta chain. Its antigen remains unidentified. The data were taken from a study of blood T cells in healthy people across ages. Peripheral blood samples of 9 to 10 milliliters were drawn from each donor. The use of a sample-barcoded 5' primer and a J-beta primer mix characterized a second PCR of about 7 to 12 cycles. TCRdb independently ran MiXCR on the 5' RACE reads; one entry per CDR3 protein. The table has fewer than 2 million distinct CDR3 sequences, roughly two fifths seen once. General study findings and limits: Diversity was higher, and naive CD4+ cells more numerous, in long-lived donors than in aged donors. Possibly, changes in expanded clonotypes were confounded because donor CMV status was unknown. Per million T cells, the diversity of TCR beta decreased roughly linearly as age advanced.

Deletions cut 4 bases from V and 8 bases from J, with 17 bases between. The CDR3 extends over 15 amino acids. Germline V CDR1 and CDR2: MDHEN, SYDVKM. The chain recombines TRBV28 with TRBJ1-4; no reliable D call. This receptor was identified in a human donor in good health. The sequencing input was blood. CDR3 bases: TGTGCCAGCAGTTCCCCTAACTCCTACGACGAAAAACTGTTTTTT. Translation gives CASSSPNSYDEKLFF.